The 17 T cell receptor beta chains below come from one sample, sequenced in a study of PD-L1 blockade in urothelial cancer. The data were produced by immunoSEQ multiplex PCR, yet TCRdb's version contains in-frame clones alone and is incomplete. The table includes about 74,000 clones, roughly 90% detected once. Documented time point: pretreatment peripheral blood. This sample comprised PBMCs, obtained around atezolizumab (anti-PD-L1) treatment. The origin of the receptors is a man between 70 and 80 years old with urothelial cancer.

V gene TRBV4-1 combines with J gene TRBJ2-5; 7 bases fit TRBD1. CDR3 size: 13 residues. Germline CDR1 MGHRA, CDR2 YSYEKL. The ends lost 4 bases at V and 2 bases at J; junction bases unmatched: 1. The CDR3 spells CASSRGQQETQYF. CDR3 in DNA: TGCGCCAGCAGCCGGGGACAGCAAGAGACCCAGTACTTC.

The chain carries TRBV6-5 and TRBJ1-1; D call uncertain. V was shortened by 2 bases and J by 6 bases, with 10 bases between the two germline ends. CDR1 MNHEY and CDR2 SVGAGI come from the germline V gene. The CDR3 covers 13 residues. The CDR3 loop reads CASSYELRSEAFF. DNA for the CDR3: TGTGCCAGCAGTTACGAGCTCCGTTCTGAAGCTTTCTTT.

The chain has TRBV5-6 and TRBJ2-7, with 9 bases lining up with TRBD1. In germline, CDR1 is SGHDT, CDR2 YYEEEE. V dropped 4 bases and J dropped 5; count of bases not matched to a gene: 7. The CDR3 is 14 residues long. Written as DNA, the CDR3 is TGTGCCAGCAGCCTGGACAGGGGAACCCACGAGCAGTACTTC. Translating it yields CASSLDRGTHEQYF.

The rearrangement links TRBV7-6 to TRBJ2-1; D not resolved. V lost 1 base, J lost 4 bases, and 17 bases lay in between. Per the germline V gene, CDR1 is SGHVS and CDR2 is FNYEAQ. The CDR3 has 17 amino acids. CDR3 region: CASSLGSALAGYNEQFF. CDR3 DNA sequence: TGTGCCAGCAGCTTAGGAAGCGCTCTGGCCGGGTACAATGAGCAGTTCTTC. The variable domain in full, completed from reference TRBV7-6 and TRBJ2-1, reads GAGVSQSPRYKVTKRGQDVALRCDPISGHVSLYWYRQALGQGPEFLTYFNYEAQQDKSGLPNDRFSAERPEGSISTLTIQRTEQRDSAMYRCASSLGSALAGYNEQFFGPGTRLTVL.

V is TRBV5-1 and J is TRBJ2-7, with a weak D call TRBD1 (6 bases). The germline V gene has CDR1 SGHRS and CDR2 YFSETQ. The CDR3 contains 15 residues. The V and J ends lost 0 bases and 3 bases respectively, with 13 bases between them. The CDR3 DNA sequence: TGCGCCAGCAGCTTGGCCCCGGGACACAACTACGAGCAGTACTTC. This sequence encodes CASSLAPGHNYEQYF. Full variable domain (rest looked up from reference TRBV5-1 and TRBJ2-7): KAGVTQTPRYLIKTRGQQVTLSCSPISGHRSVSWYQQTPGQGLQFLFEYFSETQRNKGNFPGRFSGRQFSNSRSEMNVSTLELGDSALYLCASSLAPGHNYEQYFGPGTRLTVT.

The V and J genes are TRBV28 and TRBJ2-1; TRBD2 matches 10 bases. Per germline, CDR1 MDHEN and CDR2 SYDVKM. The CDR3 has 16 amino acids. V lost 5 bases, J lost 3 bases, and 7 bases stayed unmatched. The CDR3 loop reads CASSPSSGGYYNEQFF. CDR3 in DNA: TGTGCCAGCAGTCCCTCTAGCGGGGGCTACTACAATGAGCAGTTCTTC.

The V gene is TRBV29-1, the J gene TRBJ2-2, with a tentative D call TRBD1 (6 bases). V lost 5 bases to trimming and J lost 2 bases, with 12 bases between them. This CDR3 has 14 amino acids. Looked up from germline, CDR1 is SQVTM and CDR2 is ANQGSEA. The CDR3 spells CSVREQGNTGELFF. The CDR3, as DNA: TGCAGCGTTAGGGAACAGGGAAACACCGGGGAGCTGTTTTTT.

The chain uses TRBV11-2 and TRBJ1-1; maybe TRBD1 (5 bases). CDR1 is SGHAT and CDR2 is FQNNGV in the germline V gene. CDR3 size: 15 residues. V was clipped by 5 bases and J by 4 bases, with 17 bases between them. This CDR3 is CASSVIGQGGTEAFF. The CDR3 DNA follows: TGTGCCAGCAGCGTAATAGGGCAGGGAGGCACTGAAGCTTTCTTT.

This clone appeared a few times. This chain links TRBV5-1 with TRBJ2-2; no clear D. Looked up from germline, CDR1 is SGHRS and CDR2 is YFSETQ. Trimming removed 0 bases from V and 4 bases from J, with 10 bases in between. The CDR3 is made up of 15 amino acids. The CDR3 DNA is TGCGCCAGCAGCTTGGCCGAGTTCGGCACCGGGGAGCTGTTTTTT. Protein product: CASSLAEFGTGELFF.

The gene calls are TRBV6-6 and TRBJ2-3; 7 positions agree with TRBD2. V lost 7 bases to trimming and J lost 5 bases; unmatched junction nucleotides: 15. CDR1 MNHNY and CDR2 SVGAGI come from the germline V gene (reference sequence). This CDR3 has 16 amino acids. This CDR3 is CASTLGEGGRRDTQYF. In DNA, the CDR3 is TGTGCCAGCACCCTAGGGGAGGGTGGGCGGAGAGATACGCAGTATTTT.

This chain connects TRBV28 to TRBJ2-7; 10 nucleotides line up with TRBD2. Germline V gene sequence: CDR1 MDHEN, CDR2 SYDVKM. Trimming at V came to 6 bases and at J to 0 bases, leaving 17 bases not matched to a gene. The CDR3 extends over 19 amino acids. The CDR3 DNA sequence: TGTGCCAGCAGCCCCTTCTCAAGCGGGAGGGCCGGGAGCTCCTACGAGCAGTACTTC. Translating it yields CASSPFSSGRAGSSYEQYF.

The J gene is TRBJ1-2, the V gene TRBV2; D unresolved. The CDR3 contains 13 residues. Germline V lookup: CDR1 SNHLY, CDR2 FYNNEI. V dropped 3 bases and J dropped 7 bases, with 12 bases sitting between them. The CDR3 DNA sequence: TGTGCCAGCAGTGAGGAGGCAGTGGGTGGCTACACCTTC. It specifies CASSEEAVGGYTF. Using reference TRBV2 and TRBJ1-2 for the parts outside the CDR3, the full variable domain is EPEVTQTPSHQVTQMGQEVILRCVPISNHLYFYWYRQILGQKVEFLVSFYNNEISEKSEIFDDQFSVERPDGSNFTLKIRSTKLEDSAMYFCASSEEAVGGYTFGSGTRLTVV.

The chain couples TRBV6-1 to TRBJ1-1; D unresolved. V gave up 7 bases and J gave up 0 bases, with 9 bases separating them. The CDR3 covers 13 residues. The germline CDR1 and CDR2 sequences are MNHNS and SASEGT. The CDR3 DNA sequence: TGTGCCAGCAACGGAGTCATGAACACTGAAGCTTTCTTT. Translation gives CASNGVMNTEAFF.

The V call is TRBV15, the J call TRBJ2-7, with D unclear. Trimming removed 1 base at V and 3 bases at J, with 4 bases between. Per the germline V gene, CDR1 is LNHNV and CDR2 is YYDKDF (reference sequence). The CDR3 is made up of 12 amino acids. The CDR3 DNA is TGTGCCACCAGCAGAGGCGGCTACGAGCAGTACTTC. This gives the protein CATSRGGYEQYF.

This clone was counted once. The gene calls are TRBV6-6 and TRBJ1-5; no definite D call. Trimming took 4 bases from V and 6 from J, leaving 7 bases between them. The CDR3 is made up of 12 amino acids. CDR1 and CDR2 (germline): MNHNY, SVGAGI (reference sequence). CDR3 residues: CASSSISQPQHF. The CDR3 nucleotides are TGTGCCAGCAGTTCTATTAGTCAGCCCCAGCATTTT.

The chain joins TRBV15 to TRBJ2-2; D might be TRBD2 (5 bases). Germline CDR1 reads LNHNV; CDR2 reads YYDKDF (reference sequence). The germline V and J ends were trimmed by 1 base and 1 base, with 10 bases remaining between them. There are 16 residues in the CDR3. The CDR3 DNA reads TGTGCCACCAGCAGAGGTCCGAGCGGGAACACCGGGGAGCTGTTTTTT. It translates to CATSRGPSGNTGELFF.

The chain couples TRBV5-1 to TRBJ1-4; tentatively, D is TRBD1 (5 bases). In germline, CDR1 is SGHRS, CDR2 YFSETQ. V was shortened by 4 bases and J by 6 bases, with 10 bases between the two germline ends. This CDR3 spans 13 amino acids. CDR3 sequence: CASSVQADEKLFF. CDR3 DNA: TGCGCCAGCAGCGTACAGGCCGATGAAAAACTGTTTTTT.